A single sample is the source of the 24 T cell receptor beta chains below, sequenced in a study of T-cell memory formation after mild COVID-19. One entry per CDR3 protein results from TCRdb running MiXCR on the 5' RACE reads. The sample holds some 200,000 distinct CDR3 sequences, over 9% seen once. The sample was PBMCs or a T cell subset sorted from them (not recorded which). Source of these receptors: a young man who had mild COVID-19 (a few samples of this study predate the infection). Cell type and time point are not known.

This clonotype showed up just a few times. The J gene is TRBJ1-2, the V gene TRBV30; 8 bases match TRBD1. This CDR3 contains 14 residues. Germline trimming cut 5 bases from V and 4 bases from J; bases unmatched to any gene: 9. Germline V gene data show CDR1 as GTSNPN and CDR2 as SVGIG (reference sequence). For the CDR3, the DNA is TGTGCCTGGTCGCCTGACAGGGGCGTCTATGGCTACACCTTC. Amino acid sequence: CAWSPDRGVYGYTF. Based on the CDR3 plus reference TRBV30 and TRBJ1-2, the full variable domain is SQTIHQWPATLVQPVGSPLSLECTVEGTSNPNLYWYRQAAGRGLQLLFYSVGIGQISSEVPQNLSASRPQDRQFILSSKKLLLSDSGFYLCAWSPDRGVYGYTFGSGTRLTVV.

The V gene is TRBV3-1, the J gene TRBJ2-2; D unresolved. Trimming took 7 bases from V and 0 from J, leaving 12 bases between them. From germline, CDR1 is LGHDT and CDR2 YNNKEL (reference sequence). The CDR3 has 15 residues. CDR3 sequence reads: CASTRVGTNTGELFF. For the CDR3, the DNA is TGTGCCAGCACCCGGGTGGGTACGAACACCGGGGAGCTGTTTTTT.

This clonotype has just a few counts. The chain carries TRBV18 and TRBJ2-7; 9 positions match TRBD1. Trimming at V came to 2 bases and at J to 4 bases, leaving 6 bases not matched to a gene. Looked up from germline, CDR1 is KGHSH and CDR2 is LQKENI. This CDR3 comprises 15 residues. CDR3 sequence: CASSPTTGGLYEQYF. CDR3 nucleotide sequence: TGTGCCAGCTCACCAACGACAGGGGGTCTGTACGAGCAGTACTTC.

This clonotype was detected ten times or more. V usage is TRBV10-3 and J usage is TRBJ2-2, with D maybe TRBD2 (6 bases). Trimming removed 3 bases at V and 4 bases at J, with 9 bases between. CDR3 length: 14 amino acids. Germline values: CDR1 ENHRY, CDR2 SYGVKD. The CDR3 nucleotides are TGTGCCATCAGTGAACTAGCTAGCACCGGGGAGCTGTTTTTT. Encoded protein: CAISELASTGELFF.

The chain uses TRBV6-2 or TRBV6-3 and TRBJ2-3; a weak D match, TRBD2 (5 bases). Germline CDR1 MNHEY, CDR2 SVGEGT. This CDR3 region has 14 residues. Trimming left V 7 bases short and J 1 base short, with 12 bases between. The chain's CDR3 is CASIPGSGTDTQYF. The CDR3 DNA is TGTGCCAGCATCCCGGGGTCGGGCACAGATACGCAGTATTTT.

In this sample, this clonotype turned up a few times. The chain is built from TRBV20-1 and TRBJ2-3; unclear D gene. Germline V gene lookup returns CDR1 DFQATT and CDR2 SNEGSKA (reference sequence). The CDR3 is 11 residues long. With 1 base removed from V and 6 bases from J, the gap between germline ends came to 5 bases. CDR3 loop: CSARGFDTQYF. The DNA of the CDR3 is TGCAGTGCTAGAGGGTTCGATACGCAGTATTTT.

The sample holds many counts of this clonotype. This rearrangement joins TRBV11-2 to TRBJ2-5, with TRBD1 matching 8 bases. CDR1 SGHAT and CDR2 FQNNGV come from the germline V gene. J was trimmed by 3 bases and V by 0 bases; bases with no gene match: 6. The length of the CDR3 is 16 residues. The CDR3 DNA is TGTGCCAGCAGCTTAGATGGCAGGGGGCGGGAAGAGACCCAGTACTTC. This codes for CASSLDGRGREETQYF.

About this clonotype itself: The junction and the germline gene differ at one end; a read error may be behind it. The chain recombines TRBV7-7 with TRBJ2-1, with TRBD2 matching 11 bases. Germline-derived CDR1 and CDR2 are SSHAT and FNYEAQ (reference sequence). The CDR3 contains 15 residues. The chain's CDR3 is CASSTGTSGRTEQFF. CDR3 nucleotides: TGTGCTAGCAGCACTGGGACTAGCGGACGCACTGAGCAGTTCTTC.

This chain joins TRBV4-2 and TRBJ1-2; the D gene is possibly TRBD1 (6 bases). The germline V and J ends were trimmed by 4 bases and 5 bases, with 14 bases remaining between them. Germline V gives CDR1 LGHNA, CDR2 YNFKEQ. The CDR3 is made up of 14 amino acids. The CDR3, as DNA: TGTGCCAGCAGCCGGGAGGGGGACCTTTATGGCTACACCTTC. Its protein is CASSREGDLYGYTF.

Only a few counts were recorded for this clonotype. This sequence joins TRBV6-6 and TRBJ1-2; D is unresolved. Germline V gives CDR1 MNHNY, CDR2 SVGAGI (reference sequence). The length of the CDR3 is 12 residues. Trimming cost V 2 bases and J 6 bases, with 7 bases left between them. The CDR3 bases are TGTGCCAGCAGTTACGCTTTCGATGGCTACACCTTC. It translates to CASSYAFDGYTF.

This clonotype showed up just a few times. V is TRBV10-2 and J is TRBJ1-1; D remains unclear. Germline CDR1 WSHSY, CDR2 SAAADI. Between the trimmed V and J ends, which lost 2 bases and 1 base, there was a span of 5 bases. The CDR3 runs to 13 residues. CDR3: CASSEVGNTEAFF. The DNA for the CDR3 is TGCGCCAGCAGTGAGGTGGGGAACACTGAAGCTTTCTTT.

This clonotype occurred many times. This chain joins TRBV5-1 and TRBJ2-5; D may be TRBD1 or TRBD2 (7 bases each). This CDR3 contains 14 residues. CDR1 is SGHRS and CDR2 is YFSETQ in the germline V gene. V shed 3 bases and J shed 5 bases, with 14 bases lying between them. CDR3 DNA sequence: TGCGCCAGCAGCTCGAGACAGGGAGGGGAGACCCAGTACTTC. This translates into CASSSRQGGETQYF.

This clonotype was detected only a few times. The V and J genes are TRBV4-1 and TRBJ2-5; a weak D match, TRBD2 (6 bases). V lost 0 bases to trimming and J lost 5 bases, with 13 bases between them. Germline loops: CDR1 MGHRA, CDR2 YSYEKL. The CDR3 runs to 15 residues. CDR3 loop: CASSQERDSHETQYF. The CDR3 bases are TGCGCCAGCAGCCAAGAAAGGGACTCCCACGAGACCCAGTACTTC.

In regard to this clonotype: One end of the junction is discordant with germline, which a read error may explain. This chain connects TRBV20-1 to TRBJ2-5, with D perhaps matching TRBD1 (6 bases). Germline CDR1 DFQATT, CDR2 SNEGSKA (reference sequence). The CDR3 extends over 13 amino acids. The CDR3: CSAPLTGQETHYF. CDR3 sequence (DNA): TGCAGTGCTCCTCTTACAGGGCAAGAGACCCATTACTTC.

This clonotype has a count of ten or more. This sequence joins TRBV20-1 and TRBJ2-5, with 9 positions matching TRBD2. J lost 1 base, V lost 0 bases, and 3 bases had no gene match. Per germline, CDR1 DFQATT and CDR2 SNEGSKA (reference sequence). CDR3 length: 15 residues. The CDR3 here is CSARDATSGQETQYF. CDR3 nucleotides: TGCAGTGCTAGAGACGCGACTAGCGGCCAAGAGACCCAGTACTTC.

This clonotype was picked up a small number of times. The rearrangement joins TRBV18 to TRBJ1-2; unclear D gene. Germline CDR1 KGHSH, CDR2 LQKENI. The CDR3 has 14 residues. Trimming cost V 3 bases and J 1 base, with 9 bases left between them. The CDR3 nucleotides are TGTGCCAGCTCACCTACAGCGAGTAACTATGGCTACACCTTC. Amino acids: CASSPTASNYGYTF.

The rearrangement links TRBV5-4 to TRBJ2-3; 10 bases map to TRBD1. Germline CDR1 and CDR2: SGHNT and YYREEE (reference sequence). V lost 5 bases, J lost 3 bases, and 6 bases stayed unmatched. The CDR3 totals 15 residues. CDR3 residues: CASSRPGQGTDTQYF. CDR3 bases: TGTGCCAGCAGTAGACCGGGACAGGGGACAGATACGCAGTATTTT.

The chain uses TRBV18 and TRBJ1-5; TRBD1 might be the D (5 bases). The V end was cut by 3 bases, the J end by 3 bases, with 12 bases between. This CDR3 has 15 amino acids. Germline values: CDR1 KGHSH, CDR2 LQKENI. The CDR3: CASSPVPRDNQPQHF. The CDR3 DNA reads TGTGCCAGCTCACCTGTCCCCAGGGACAATCAGCCCCAGCATTTT. Full variable domain (missing parts from reference TRBV18 and TRBJ1-5): NAGVMQNPRHLVRRRGQEARLRCSPMKGHSHVYWYRQLPEEGLKFMVYLQKENIIDESGMPKERFSAEFPKEGPSILRIQQVVRGDSAAYFCASSPVPRDNQPQHFGDGTRLSIL.

This clonotype was observed many times. This sequence joins TRBV5-1 and TRBJ2-3; tentatively, D is TRBD2 (5 bases). The V end lost 6 bases, the J end lost 3 bases, and 17 bases lay between the germline ends. This CDR3 region has 15 residues. Germline-derived CDR1 and CDR2 are SGHRS and YFSETQ. The DNA for the CDR3 is TGCGCCAGCACCCGTGAGGGCTCCGTGACAGATACGCAGTATTTT. This translates into CASTREGSVTDTQYF.

The chain uses TRBV19 and TRBJ1-6; 8 bases are shared with TRBD1. The trim removed 5 bases at V and 6 bases at J, leaving 6 bases unmatched. Germline V gives CDR1 LNHDA, CDR2 SQIVND (reference sequence). The CDR3 totals 15 residues. The chain's CDR3 is CASSSTGGVNSPLHF. In DNA, the CDR3 is TGTGCCAGTAGTTCCACAGGGGGGGTTAATTCACCCCTCCACTTT.

This clonotype was counted between two and nine times. This chain links TRBV6-5 with TRBJ2-7; tentative D call: TRBD1 (6 bases). Trimming removed 2 bases from V and 2 bases from J, with 7 bases in between. The CDR3 sequence is 13 residues long. Germline V gene data show CDR1 as MNHEY and CDR2 as SVGAGI. The CDR3 DNA is TGTGCCAGCAGTTACAGACAGGCCTACGAGCAGTACTTC. Its translation: CASSYRQAYEQYF.

This clonotype was detected only a few times. The chain couples TRBV20-1 to TRBJ1-2, with a weak D call TRBD1 (5 bases). This CDR3 region has 16 residues. The germline V and J ends were trimmed by 8 bases and 6 bases, with 28 bases remaining between them. Germline CDR1 is DFQATT and CDR2 is SNEGSKA (reference sequence). Written as DNA, the CDR3 is TGCAGTATAGGGGTCCGGGGCACCCTCATTTGGAATGGCTACACCTTC. Amino acids: CSIGVRGTLIWNGYTF.

In its sample, this clonotype was seen many times. The rearrangement links TRBV7-3 to TRBJ2-3; D call uncertain. CDR1 is SGHTA, CDR2 FQGTGA, per germline. This CDR3 spans 14 amino acids. Deletions cut 3 bases from V and 0 bases from J, with 7 bases between. CDR3 sequence (DNA): TGTGCCAGCAGCTTCGGGCTTAGCACAGATACGCAGTATTTT. Its translation is CASSFGLSTDTQYF.

The V call is TRBV25-1, the J call TRBJ1-1; weak D call: TRBD1 (5 bases). Trimming pared 3 bases from V and 8 bases from J, leaving 10 bases between. The CDR3 sequence is 12 residues long. The germline gives CDR1 MGHDK, CDR2 SYGVNS. CDR3: CASSDTGLEAFF. CDR3 DNA: TGTGCCAGCAGTGATACGGGACTGGAAGCTTTCTTT. The whole variable domain, remainder taken from reference TRBV25-1 and TRBJ1-1, is EADIYQTPRYLVIGTGKKITLECSQTMGHDKMYWYQQDPGMELHLIHYSYGVNSTEKGDLSSESTVSRIRTEHFPLTLESARPSHTSQYLCASSDTGLEAFFGQGTRLTVV.